This T cell receptor (beta chain) was captured in a study of CXCR3-negative and CXCR3-positive naive CD8 T cells. Naive cells were sorted as CD45RO-, CCR7+, CD27+ and CD95-. Considering frequency, this clonotype is medium-sized. What it recognizes is unknown. Findings of the study overall: CXCR3-expressing naive cells carried TRB CDR3s more hydrophobic than those of CXCR3-negative naive cells.

CDR3 length equals 13 residues. Germline lookup yields CDR1 DFQATT and CDR2 SNEGSKA (reference sequence). In preparing the TRB cDNA libraries, 5' RACE with UMI labels was used. Following a re-call of the 5' RACE reads, TCRdb has one entry per CDR3 protein and lacks DNA. In all, the sample yields about 5,300 distinct CDR3 sequences. The TCR originated in a human donor in good health. Some clones in this sample may be carry-over from other donors' samples. V is TRBV20-1 and J is TRBJ2-7. Specimen: naive CXCR3+ CD8+ T cells from blood. The subset: CD45RO-CCR7+CD27+CD95- naive CD8+ T cells expressing CXCR3 (TNR3+). The CDR3 region is CSARRQGSYEQYF.